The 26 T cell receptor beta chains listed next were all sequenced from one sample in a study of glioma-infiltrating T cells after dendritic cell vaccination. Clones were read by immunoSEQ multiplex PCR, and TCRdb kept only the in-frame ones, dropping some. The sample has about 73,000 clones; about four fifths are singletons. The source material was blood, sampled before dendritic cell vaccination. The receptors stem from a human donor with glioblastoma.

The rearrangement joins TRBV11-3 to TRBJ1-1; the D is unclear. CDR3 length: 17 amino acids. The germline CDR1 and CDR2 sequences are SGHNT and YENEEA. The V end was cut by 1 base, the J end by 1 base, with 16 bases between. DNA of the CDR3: TGTGCCAGCAGCTTAGCCCTGCGGAGAAAAACGAACACTGAAGCTTTCTTT. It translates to CASSLALRRKTNTEAFF.

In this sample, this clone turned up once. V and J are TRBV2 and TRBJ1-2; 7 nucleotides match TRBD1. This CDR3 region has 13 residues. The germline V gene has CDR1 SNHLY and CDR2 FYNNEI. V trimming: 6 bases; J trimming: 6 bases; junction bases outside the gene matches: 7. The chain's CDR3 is CASSEGQINGYTF. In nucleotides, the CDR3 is TGTGCCAGCAGCGAGGGACAGATAAATGGCTACACCTTC.

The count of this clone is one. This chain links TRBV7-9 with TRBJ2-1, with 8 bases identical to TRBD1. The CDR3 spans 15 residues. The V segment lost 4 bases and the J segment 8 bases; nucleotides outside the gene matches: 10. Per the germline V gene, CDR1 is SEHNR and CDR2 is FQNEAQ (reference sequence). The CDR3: CASSSGQDRADEQFF. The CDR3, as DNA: TGTGCCAGCAGCTCGGGCCAGGACAGGGCCGATGAGCAGTTCTTC.

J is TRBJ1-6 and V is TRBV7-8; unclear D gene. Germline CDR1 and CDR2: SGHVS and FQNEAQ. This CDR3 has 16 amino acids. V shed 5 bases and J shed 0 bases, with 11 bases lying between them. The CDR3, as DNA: TGTGCCAGCAGCCTAGGACGGAGCTCCTATAATTCACCCCTCCACTTT. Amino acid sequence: CASSLGRSSYNSPLHF.

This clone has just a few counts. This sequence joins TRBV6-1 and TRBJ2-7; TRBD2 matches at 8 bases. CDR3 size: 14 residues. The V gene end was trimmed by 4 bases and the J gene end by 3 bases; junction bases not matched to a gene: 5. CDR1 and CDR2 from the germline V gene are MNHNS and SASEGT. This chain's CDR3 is CASSGSSGSYEQYV. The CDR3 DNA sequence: TGTGCCAGCAGTGGATCCAGCGGGAGCTACGAGCAGTACGTC.

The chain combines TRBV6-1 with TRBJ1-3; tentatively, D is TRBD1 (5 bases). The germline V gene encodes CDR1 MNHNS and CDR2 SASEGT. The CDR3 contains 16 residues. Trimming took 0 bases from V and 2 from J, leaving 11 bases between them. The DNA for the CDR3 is TGTGCCAGCAGTGAAGCGTGGACGGGGGCTGGAAACACCATATATTTT. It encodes CASSEAWTGAGNTIYF.

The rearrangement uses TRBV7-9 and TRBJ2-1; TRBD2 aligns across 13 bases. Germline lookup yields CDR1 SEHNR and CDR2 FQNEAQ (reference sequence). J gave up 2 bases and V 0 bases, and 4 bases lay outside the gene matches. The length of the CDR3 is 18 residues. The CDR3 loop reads CASSLAPGLAGPYNEQFF. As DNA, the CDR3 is TGTGCCAGCAGCTTAGCCCCGGGACTAGCGGGACCCTACAATGAGCAGTTCTTC.

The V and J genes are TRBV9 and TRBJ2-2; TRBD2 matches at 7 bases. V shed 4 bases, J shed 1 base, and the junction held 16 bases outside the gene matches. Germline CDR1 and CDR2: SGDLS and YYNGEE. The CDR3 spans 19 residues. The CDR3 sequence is CASSPQWGSGLGNTGELFF. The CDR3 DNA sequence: TGTGCCAGCAGCCCTCAATGGGGTAGCGGGTTAGGGAACACCGGGGAGCTGTTTTTT.

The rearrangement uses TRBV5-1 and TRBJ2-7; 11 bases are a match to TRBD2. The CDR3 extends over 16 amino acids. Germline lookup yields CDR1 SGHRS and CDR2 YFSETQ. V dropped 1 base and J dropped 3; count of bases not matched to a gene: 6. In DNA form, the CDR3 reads TGCGCCAGCAGCTTGAGTCCTAGCGGGGGGAACTACGAGCAGTACTTC. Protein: CASSLSPSGGNYEQYF.

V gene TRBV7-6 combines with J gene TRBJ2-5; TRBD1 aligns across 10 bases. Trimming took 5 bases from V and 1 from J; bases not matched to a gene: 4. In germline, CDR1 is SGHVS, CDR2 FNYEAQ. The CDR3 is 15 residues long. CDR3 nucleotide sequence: TGTGCCAGCAGCCTAGGACAGGGGGGCCAAGAGACCCAGTACTTC. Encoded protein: CASSLGQGGQETQYF.

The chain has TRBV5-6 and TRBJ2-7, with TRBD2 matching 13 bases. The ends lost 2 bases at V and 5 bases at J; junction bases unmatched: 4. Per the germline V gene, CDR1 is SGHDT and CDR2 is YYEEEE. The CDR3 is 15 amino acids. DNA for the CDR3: TGTGCCAGCAGCTTCCTCGGGACTAGCGGGAACGAGCAGTACGTC. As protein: CASSFLGTSGNEQYV.

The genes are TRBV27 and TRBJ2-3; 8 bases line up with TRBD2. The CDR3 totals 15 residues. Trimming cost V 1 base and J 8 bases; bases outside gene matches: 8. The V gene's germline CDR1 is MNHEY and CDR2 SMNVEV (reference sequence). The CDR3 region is CASSLFPGGLSTQYF. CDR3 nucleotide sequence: TGTGCCAGCAGTTTATTTCCGGGGGGGCTTTCTACGCAGTATTTT.

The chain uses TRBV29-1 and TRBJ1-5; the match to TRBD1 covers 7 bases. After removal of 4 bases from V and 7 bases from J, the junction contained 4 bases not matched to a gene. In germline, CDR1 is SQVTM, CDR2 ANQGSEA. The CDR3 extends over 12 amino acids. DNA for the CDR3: TGCAGCGTTGGTCAGGGGGGACAGCCCCAGCATTTT. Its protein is CSVGQGGQPQHF.

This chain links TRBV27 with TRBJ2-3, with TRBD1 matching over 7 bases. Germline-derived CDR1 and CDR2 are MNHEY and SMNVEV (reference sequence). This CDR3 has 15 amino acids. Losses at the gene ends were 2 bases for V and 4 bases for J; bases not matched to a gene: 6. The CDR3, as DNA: TGTGCCAGCAGTTTAGAGGGGGCCGTCGCAGATACGCAGTATTTT. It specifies CASSLEGAVADTQYF.

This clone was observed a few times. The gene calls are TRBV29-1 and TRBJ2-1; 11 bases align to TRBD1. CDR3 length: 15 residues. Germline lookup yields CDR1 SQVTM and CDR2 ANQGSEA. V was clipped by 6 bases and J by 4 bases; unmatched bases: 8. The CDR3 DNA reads TGCAGCGTCTTATCCGGGACAGGGGGTTACAATGAGCAGTTCTTC. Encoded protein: CSVLSGTGGYNEQFF.

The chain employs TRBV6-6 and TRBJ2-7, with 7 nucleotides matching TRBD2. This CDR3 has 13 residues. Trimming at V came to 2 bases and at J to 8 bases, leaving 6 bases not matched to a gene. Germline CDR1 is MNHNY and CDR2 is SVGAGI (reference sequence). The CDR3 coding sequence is TGTGCCAGCAGTTACGGGGGGGAGCCCAAGCAGTACTTC. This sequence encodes CASSYGGEPKQYF.

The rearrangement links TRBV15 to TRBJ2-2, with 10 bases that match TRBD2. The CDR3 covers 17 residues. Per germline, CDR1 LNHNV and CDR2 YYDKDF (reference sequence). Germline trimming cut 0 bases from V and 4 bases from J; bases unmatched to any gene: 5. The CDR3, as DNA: TGTGCCACCAGCAGAGAACCTAGCGGGGGACCCACCGGGGAGCTGTTTTTT. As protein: CATSREPSGGPTGELFF.

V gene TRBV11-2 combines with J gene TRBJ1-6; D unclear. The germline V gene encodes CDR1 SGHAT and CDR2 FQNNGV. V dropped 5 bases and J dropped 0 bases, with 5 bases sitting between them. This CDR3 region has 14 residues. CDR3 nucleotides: TGTGCCAGCAGCCCCATCTCCTATAATTCACCCCTCCACTTT. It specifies CASSPISYNSPLHF.

DNA of the CDR3: TGTGCCAGCAGTGAATTGGCGGGAACTGAAGCTTTCTTT. This encodes CASSELAGTEAFF. The chain joins TRBV6-5 to TRBJ1-1, with D hard to call. Trimming took 5 bases from V and 5 from J, leaving 12 bases between them. In germline, CDR1 is MNHEY, CDR2 SVGAGI. This CDR3 region has 13 residues.

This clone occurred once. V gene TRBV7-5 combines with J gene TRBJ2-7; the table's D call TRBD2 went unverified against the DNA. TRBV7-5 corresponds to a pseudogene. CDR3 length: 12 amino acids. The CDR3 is CARGPPAREQYV. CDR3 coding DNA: TGTGCCAGAGGCCCGCCAGCGCGGGAGCAGTACGTC.

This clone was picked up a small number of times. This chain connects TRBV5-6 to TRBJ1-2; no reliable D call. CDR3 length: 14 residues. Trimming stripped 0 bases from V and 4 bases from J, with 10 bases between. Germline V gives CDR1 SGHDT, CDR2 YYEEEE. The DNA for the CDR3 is TGTGCCAGCAGCTTGGGAGGGCTAAGCTATGGCTACACCTTC. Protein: CASSLGGLSYGYTF.

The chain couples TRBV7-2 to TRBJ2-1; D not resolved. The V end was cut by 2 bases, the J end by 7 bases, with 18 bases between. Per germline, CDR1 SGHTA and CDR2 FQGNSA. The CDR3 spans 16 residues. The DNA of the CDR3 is TGTGCCAGCAGCTTAATTTTTTCTACCTCCCGGAATGAGCAGTTCTTC. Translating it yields CASSLIFSTSRNEQFF.

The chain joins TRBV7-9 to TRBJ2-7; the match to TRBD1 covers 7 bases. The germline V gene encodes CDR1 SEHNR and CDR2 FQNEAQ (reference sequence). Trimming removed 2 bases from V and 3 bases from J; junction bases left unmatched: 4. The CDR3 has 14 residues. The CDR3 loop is CASSLMRQGYEQYF. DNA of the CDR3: TGTGCCAGCAGCTTAATGCGACAGGGCTACGAGCAGTACTTC.

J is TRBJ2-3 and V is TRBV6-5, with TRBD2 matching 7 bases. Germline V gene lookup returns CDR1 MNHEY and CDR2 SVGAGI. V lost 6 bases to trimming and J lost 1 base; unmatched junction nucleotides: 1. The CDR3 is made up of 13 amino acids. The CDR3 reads CASRGRGTDTQYF. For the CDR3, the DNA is TGTGCCAGCAGGGGGAGGGGCACAGATACGCAGTATTTT.

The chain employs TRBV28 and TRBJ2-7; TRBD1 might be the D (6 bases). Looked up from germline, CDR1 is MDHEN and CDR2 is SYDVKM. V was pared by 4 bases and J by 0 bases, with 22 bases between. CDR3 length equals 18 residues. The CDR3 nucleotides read TGTGCCAGCAGTTCCCCAGGGTTTGGGGGCGCTTACTCCTACGAGCAGTACGTC. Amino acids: CASSSPGFGGAYSYEQYV.

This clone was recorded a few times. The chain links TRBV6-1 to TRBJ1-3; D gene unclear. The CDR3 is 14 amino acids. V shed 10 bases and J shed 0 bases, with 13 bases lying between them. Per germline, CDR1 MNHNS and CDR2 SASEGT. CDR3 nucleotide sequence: TGTGCCACCTCGAGCGGGCGCTCTGGAAACACCATATATTTT. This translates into CATSSGRSGNTIYF.